This TCR beta chain is drawn from a study of blood T cell repertoires in COVID-19. On the study more broadly: Samples representing acute and convalescent COVID-19 were sourced from the United States, Italy and Spain. In each case, the material was cDNA or gDNA derived from T cells, B-cell-depleted T cells, or PBMCs.

The CDR3 covers 18 residues. Looked up from germline, CDR1 is MNHEY and CDR2 is SVGEGT. V gave up 3 bases and J gave up 3 bases, with 21 bases separating them. A single count supports this clone. Recruited during active infection, patients (from Seattle) were subsequently followed longitudinally. In the authors' methods: Quantification of nucleated cells was approximated via reference gene primer amplification. Profiled with immunoSEQ multiplex PCR; TCRdb holds only in-frame clones, not every one. V, J and clone size are taken as reported in that table, and D and trimming were inferred from the DNA itself. The sample lists 410,000 or so clones, 89% occurring once.

Source material: peripheral blood. This chain uses TRBV6-2 or TRBV6-3 with TRBJ1-5, with D maybe TRBD1 (5 bases). This sequence was found in a woman between 40 and 50 years old with COVID-19, enrolled during active disease. The DNA of the CDR3 is TGTGCCAGCAGTTATTTCGGGCGGGGCGTCCTTTCCAATCAGCCCCAGCATTTT. Translating it yields CASSYFGRGVLSNQPQHF.